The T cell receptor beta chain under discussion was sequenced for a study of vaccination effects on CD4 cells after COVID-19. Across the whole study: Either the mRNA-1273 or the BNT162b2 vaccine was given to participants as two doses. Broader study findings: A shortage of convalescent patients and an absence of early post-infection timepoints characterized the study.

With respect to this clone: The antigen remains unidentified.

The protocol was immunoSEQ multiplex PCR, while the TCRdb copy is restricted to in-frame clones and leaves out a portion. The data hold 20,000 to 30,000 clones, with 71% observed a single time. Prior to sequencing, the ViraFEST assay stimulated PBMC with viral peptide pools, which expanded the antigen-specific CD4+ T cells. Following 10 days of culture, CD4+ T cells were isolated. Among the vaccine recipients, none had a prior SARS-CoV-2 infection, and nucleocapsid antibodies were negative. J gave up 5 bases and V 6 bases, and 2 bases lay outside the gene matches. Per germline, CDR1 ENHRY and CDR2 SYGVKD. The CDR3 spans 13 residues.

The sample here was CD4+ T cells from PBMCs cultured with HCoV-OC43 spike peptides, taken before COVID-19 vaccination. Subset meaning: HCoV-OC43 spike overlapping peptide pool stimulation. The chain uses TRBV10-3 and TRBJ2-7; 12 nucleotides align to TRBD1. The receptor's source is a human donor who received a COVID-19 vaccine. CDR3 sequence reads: CAIRGTGGHEQYF. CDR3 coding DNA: TGTGCCATCAGGGGGACAGGGGGCCACGAGCAGTACTTC.